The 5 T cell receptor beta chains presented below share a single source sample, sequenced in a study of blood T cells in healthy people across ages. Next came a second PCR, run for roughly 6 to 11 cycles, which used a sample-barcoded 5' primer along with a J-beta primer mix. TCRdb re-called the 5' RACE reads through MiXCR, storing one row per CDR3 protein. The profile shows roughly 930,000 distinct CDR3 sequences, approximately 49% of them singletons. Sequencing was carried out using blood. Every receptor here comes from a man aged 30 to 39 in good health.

The CDR3, as DNA: TGTGCCAGCAGTTTAGACGCGGCCCGGGAGACCCAGTACTTC. Protein product: CASSLDAARETQYF. The V and J genes are TRBV27 and TRBJ2-7, with unresolved D. The tail of the sequence fits TRBJ2-5 better, so the J call may be wrong. The CDR3 contains 14 residues. In germline, CDR1 is MNHEY, CDR2 SMNVEV (reference sequence).

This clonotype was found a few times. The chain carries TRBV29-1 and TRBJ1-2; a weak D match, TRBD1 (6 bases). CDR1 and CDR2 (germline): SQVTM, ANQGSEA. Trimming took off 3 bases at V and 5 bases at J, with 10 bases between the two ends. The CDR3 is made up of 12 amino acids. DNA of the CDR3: TGCAGCGTTGACAGGGGATCATATGGCTACACCTTC. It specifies CSVDRGSYGYTF. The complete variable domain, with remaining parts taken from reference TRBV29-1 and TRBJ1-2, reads SAVISQKPSRDICQRGTSLTIQCQVDSQVTMMFWYRQQPGQSLTLIATANQGSEATYESGFVIDKFPISRPNLTFSTLTVSNMSPEDSSIYLCSVDRGSYGYTFGSGTRLTVV.

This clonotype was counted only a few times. This CDR3 reads CASIQGGGRTDTQYF. CDR3 sequence (DNA): TGTGCCAGCATTCAGGGGGGGGGTCGGACAGATACGCAGTATTTT. This chain uses TRBV27 with TRBJ2-3; tentatively, D is TRBD1 or TRBD2 (7 bases each). This CDR3 has 15 residues. The germline V gene encodes CDR1 MNHEY and CDR2 SMNVEV (reference sequence). Trimming shortened V by 7 bases and J by 3 bases, and 17 bases separated the two germline ends.

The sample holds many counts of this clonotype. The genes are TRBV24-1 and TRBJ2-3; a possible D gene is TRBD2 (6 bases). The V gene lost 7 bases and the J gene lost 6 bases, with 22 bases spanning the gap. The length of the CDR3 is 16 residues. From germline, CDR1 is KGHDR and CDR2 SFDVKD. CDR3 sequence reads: CATSGLLRRASDTQYF. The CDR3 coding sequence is TGTGCCACCAGCGGCCTCTTGAGGAGGGCCTCCGATACGCAGTATTTT.

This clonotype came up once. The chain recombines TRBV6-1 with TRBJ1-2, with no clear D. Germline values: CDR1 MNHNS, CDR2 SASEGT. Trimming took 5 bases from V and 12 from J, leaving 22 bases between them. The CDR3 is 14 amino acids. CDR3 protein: CASSHGRTFEGHTF. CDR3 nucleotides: TGTGCCAGCAGTCACGGACGGACCTTCGAAGGCCACACCTTC.